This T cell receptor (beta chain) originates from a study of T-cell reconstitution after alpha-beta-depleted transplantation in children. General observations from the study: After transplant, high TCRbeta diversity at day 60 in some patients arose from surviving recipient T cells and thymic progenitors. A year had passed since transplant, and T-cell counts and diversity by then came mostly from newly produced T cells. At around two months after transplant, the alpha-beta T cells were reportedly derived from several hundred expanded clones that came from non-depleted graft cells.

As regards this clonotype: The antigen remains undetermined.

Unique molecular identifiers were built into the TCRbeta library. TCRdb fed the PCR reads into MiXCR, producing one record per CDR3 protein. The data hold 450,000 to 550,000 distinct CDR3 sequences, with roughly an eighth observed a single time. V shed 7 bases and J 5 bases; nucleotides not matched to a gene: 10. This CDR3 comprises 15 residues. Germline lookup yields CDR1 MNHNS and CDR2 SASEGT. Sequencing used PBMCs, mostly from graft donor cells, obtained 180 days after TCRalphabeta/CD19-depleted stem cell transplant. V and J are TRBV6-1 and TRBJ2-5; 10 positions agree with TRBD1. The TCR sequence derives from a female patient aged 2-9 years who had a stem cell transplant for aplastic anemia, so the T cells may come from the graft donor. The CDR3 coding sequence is TGTGCCAGCAATCAACCGGGACAGGGGCCGGAGACCCAGTACTTC. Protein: CASNQPGQGPETQYF.